Listed here is a single T cell receptor beta chain. This record comes from a study of shared clonotypes between healthy human individuals. Generated by immunoSEQ multiplex PCR, the TCRdb table keeps only in-frame clones and is missing some. The sample yields hundreds of thousands of clones, approximately 96% seen once. J lost 6 bases, V lost 8 bases, and 0 bases had no gene match. Germline lookup yields CDR1 LNHDA and CDR2 SQIVND (reference sequence). The CDR3 sequence is 11 residues long. Naive CD8 cells lacked CD45RO, underwent positive selection for CCR7 and left out terminally differentiated effector memory CD45RA+ cells.

The TCR comes from a woman younger than 45 in good health. V gene TRBV19 combines with J gene TRBJ2-2; 7 nucleotides agree with TRBD2. The sample taken for sequencing was naive CD8+ T cells sorted from blood. The CDR3: CASGLAGELFF. In DNA, the CDR3 is TGTGCCAGTGGACTAGCCGGGGAGCTGTTTTTT.